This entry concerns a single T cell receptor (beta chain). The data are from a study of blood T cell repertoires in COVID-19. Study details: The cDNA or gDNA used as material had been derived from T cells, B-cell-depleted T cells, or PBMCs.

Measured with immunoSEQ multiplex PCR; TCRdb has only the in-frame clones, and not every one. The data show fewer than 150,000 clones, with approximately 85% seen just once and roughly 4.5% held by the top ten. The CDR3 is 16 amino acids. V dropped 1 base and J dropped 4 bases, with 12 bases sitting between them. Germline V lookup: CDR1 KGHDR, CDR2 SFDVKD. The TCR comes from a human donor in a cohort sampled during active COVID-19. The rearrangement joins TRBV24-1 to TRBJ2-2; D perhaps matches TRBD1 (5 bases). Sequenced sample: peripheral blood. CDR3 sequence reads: CATSDLGASVTGELFF. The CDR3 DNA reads TGTGCCACCAGTGATTTAGGGGCATCGGTCACCGGGGAGCTGTTTTTT.